This TCR beta chain was profiled in a study of blood T cell repertoires in COVID-19. Study in general: Sites across the United States, Italy and Spain contributed samples from acute and convalescent COVID-19. The cDNA or gDNA used as material had been derived from T cells, B-cell-depleted T cells, or PBMCs.

This CDR3 contains 14 residues. Germline V gene data show CDR1 as SQVTM and CDR2 as ANQGSEA. V lost 3 bases to trimming and J lost 1 base; unmatched junction nucleotides: 4. Profiling relied on immunoSEQ multiplex PCR, and the TCRdb table lists in-frame clones only, not all of them. Among about 70,000 clones listed, 90% were seen once. This clone has a handful of counts. This chain joins TRBV29-1 and TRBJ1-2; 8 bases line up with TRBD1. The sequence came from a middle-aged man with acute or convalescent COVID-19. The sample taken for sequencing was peripheral blood. CDR3 DNA sequence: TGCAGCGTTGATACGGGACAGGTTAACTATGGCTACACCTTC. This codes for CSVDTGQVNYGYTF. The full variable domain, completed using reference TRBV29-1 and TRBJ1-2, is SAVISQKPSRDICQRGTSLTIQCQVDSQVTMMFWYRQQPGQSLTLIATANQGSEATYESGFVIDKFPISRPNLTFSTLTVSNMSPEDSSIYLCSVDTGQVNYGYTFGSGTRLTVV.